The source of this TCR beta chain is a study of blood T cells in healthy people across ages. The CDR3 covers 16 residues. The germline gives CDR1 SGHDT, CDR2 YYEEEE. The ends lost 0 bases at V and 4 bases at J; junction bases unmatched: 6. For the second PCR, which ran for roughly 7 to 11 cycles, a sample-barcoded 5' primer and a J-beta primer mix were used. Every cDNA molecule bore a tag from a template-switch adaptor containing 12 random nucleotides. TCRdb called the 5' RACE reads again in MiXCR, with one record for every CDR3 protein. Of some 1.4 million distinct CDR3 sequences listed, 42% are singletons.

Sequencing input: blood. The V gene is TRBV5-6, the J gene TRBJ2-3; 9 bases match TRBD2. The TCR was taken from a woman under 30 in good health. The CDR3: CASSLGAGGGPDTQYF. Written as DNA, the CDR3 is TGTGCCAGCAGCTTGGGAGCGGGGGGCGGCCCAGATACGCAGTATTTT.